What follows are 15 T cell receptor beta chains derived from one specimen sequenced in a study of T cells in Graves' hyperthyroidism and ophthalmopathy. What was amplified from RNA transcripts were TCR beta CDR3 regions. Primed by the HTBI set, a first-round RT-PCR was run on the TCR CDR3. One entry per CDR3 protein results from TCRdb running MiXCR on the multiplex PCR reads. The sample consists of 300,000 to 400,000 distinct CDR3 sequences, about 14% of them appearing once. The sequencing sample was made of blood. Every receptor here comes from a woman aged 55-69 years with Graves' hyperthyroidism.

This clonotype was detected ten times or more. This sequence joins TRBV30 and TRBJ2-7; TRBD1 aligns across 7 bases. The CDR3 extends over 13 amino acids. Unmatched junction bases numbered 9, after V lost 5 bases and J lost 5 bases. Per the germline V gene, CDR1 is GTSNPN and CDR2 is SVGIG (reference sequence). In DNA, the CDR3 is TGTGCCTGGGGGACAGTCTTAAACCACGAGCAGTACTTC. It is translated as CAWGTVLNHEQYF.

This clonotype was seen many times. J is TRBJ1-2 and V is TRBV6-1, with 7 bases that match TRBD1. The V and J ends lost 5 bases and 0 bases, in that order; junction bases with no gene match: 6. Looked up from germline, CDR1 is MNHNS and CDR2 is SASEGT. The CDR3 length is 15 residues. The DNA for the CDR3 is TGTGCCAGCAGTTCAGGGACAGCAGCTAACTATGGCTACACCTTC. This encodes CASSSGTAANYGYTF.

This clonotype was counted only a few times. The J gene is TRBJ2-5, the V gene TRBV7-9; TRBD2 matches at 8 bases. The CDR3 consists of 15 residues. V shed 6 bases, J shed 7 bases, and the junction held 13 bases outside the gene matches. Germline loops: CDR1 SEHNR, CDR2 FQNEAQ (reference sequence). The CDR3 bases are TGTGCCAGCAGAGAAACCGGGACTAGGAAGGGGACCCAGTACTTC. This sequence encodes CASRETGTRKGTQYF.

The chain combines TRBV20-1 with TRBJ2-7, with a possible D match to TRBD1 (5 bases). There are 10 residues in the CDR3. With 6 bases removed from V and 7 bases from J, the gap between germline ends came to 10 bases. Germline V gene sequence: CDR1 DFQATT, CDR2 SNEGSKA (reference sequence). The CDR3 reads CSALQEEQYF. In nucleotides, the CDR3 is TGCAGTGCCCTACAGGAAGAGCAGTACTTC.

This clonotype was found many times. The CDR3 DNA reads TGTGCCAGCGAGGGCGGGTCCGTCCCCTCCTACGAGCAGTACTTC. Its protein product is CASEGGSVPSYEQYF. The chain joins TRBV28 to TRBJ2-7; TRBD2 is a possible D gene (5 bases). Germline values: CDR1 MDHEN, CDR2 SYDVKM. CDR3 length equals 15 residues. V was pared by 8 bases and J by 0 bases, with 17 bases between. Full variable domain (remainder filled in from reference TRBV28 and TRBJ2-7): DVKVTQSSRYLVKRTGEKVFLECVQDMDHENMFWYRQDPGLGLRLIYFSYDVKMKEKGDIPEGYSVSREKKERFSLILESASTNQTSMYLCASEGGSVPSYEQYFGPGTRLTVT.

The rearrangement joins TRBV19 to TRBJ2-1; a weak D match, TRBD2 (6 bases). CDR1 is LNHDA, CDR2 SQIVND, per germline (reference sequence). V lost 5 bases and J 3 bases, leaving 14 bases between the germline ends. This CDR3 is built from 15 residues. Here the CDR3 DNA reads TGTGCCAGTAGTCTTAGCGGCGAGGGCTACAATGAGCAGTTCTTC. Its translation is CASSLSGEGYNEQFF. The complete variable domain, with remaining parts taken from reference TRBV19 and TRBJ2-1, reads DGGITQSPKYLFRKEGQNVTLSCEQNLNHDAMYWYRQDPGQGLRLIYYSQIVNDFQKGDIAEGYSVSREKKESFPLTVTSAQKNPTAFYLCASSLSGEGYNEQFFGPGTRLTVL.

On this clonotype: A much larger clone is a single base away; this may be a read error. The conserved closing phenylalanine or tryptophan is absent in this CDR3, likely reflecting a read error. The chain has TRBV20-1 and TRBJ2-1, with D possibly called TRBD1 or TRBD2 (7 bases each). The germline CDR1 and CDR2 sequences are DFQATT and SNEGSKA (reference sequence). The CDR3 sequence is 14 residues long. DNA for the CDR3: TGCAGCGCAGAGAATCCCAGGGGGGGGGATGAGCAGTTCTGC. Translating it yields CSAENPRGGDEQFC.

The gene calls are TRBV5-1 and TRBJ2-7; 8 bases fit TRBD1. The germline CDR1 and CDR2 sequences are SGHRS and YFSETQ. The CDR3 length is 15 residues. V shed 0 bases and J 1 base; nucleotides not matched to a gene: 3. In DNA form, the CDR3 reads TGCGCCAGCAGCTTGGACAGGGGGATGTCCTACGAGCAGTACTTC. Amino acids: CASSLDRGMSYEQYF.

V gene TRBV29-1 combines with J gene TRBJ2-5, with D unclear. The CDR3 covers 11 residues. Trimming shortened V by 3 bases and J by 4 bases, and 6 bases separated the two germline ends. CDR1 and CDR2 (germline): SQVTM, ANQGSEA. The CDR3 DNA follows: TGCAGCGTTGAGGTAGTAGAGACCCAGTACTTC. Amino acids: CSVEVVETQYF. Supplemented by reference TRBV29-1 and TRBJ2-5, the full variable domain reads SAVISQKPSRDICQRGTSLTIQCQVDSQVTMMFWYRQQPGQSLTLIATANQGSEATYESGFVIDKFPISRPNLTFSTLTVSNMSPEDSSIYLCSVEVVETQYFGPGTRLLVL.

This clonotype occurred many times. The chain is built from TRBV18 and TRBJ2-1; 12 nucleotides line up with TRBD2. From germline, CDR1 is KGHSH and CDR2 LQKENI. The CDR3 covers 15 residues. The junction had 11 bases not matched to a gene; V was cut back by 4 bases and J by 13 bases. The CDR3 DNA follows: TGTGCCAGCTCACTAACGACTGGGACTAGCGGGCCCCAGTTCTTC. This sequence encodes CASSLTTGTSGPQFF.

This chain links TRBV30 with TRBJ1-1, with 7 nucleotides matching TRBD1. Germline CDR1 GTSNPN, CDR2 SVGIG (reference sequence). The CDR3 runs 13 residues. J lost 1 base, V lost 8 bases, and 7 bases had no gene match. The CDR3 bases are TGTGCCCGGTACAGGGGCCCGAACACTGAAGCTTTCTTT. Its translation is CARYRGPNTEAFF.

This chain connects TRBV11-3 to TRBJ2-1; tentative D call: TRBD2 (5 bases). The V end lost 3 bases, the J end lost 4 bases, and 7 bases lay between the germline ends. The CDR3 totals 13 residues. Germline V lookup: CDR1 SGHNT, CDR2 YENEEA. The CDR3 DNA sequence: TGTGCCAGCAGCTTGCTAGCTTACAATGAGCAGTTCTTC. Translated, it gives CASSLLAYNEQFF.

The rearrangement joins TRBV10-2 to TRBJ1-2; D might be TRBD1 (6 bases). Trimming shortened V by 6 bases and J by 0 bases, and 11 bases separated the two germline ends. Germline CDR1 reads WSHSY; CDR2 reads SAAADI. The CDR3 has 14 amino acids. CDR3 sequence (DNA): TGCGCCAGCAGGGGACAAGGAGCTAACTATGGCTACACCTTC. Protein sequence: CASRGQGANYGYTF.

V gene TRBV7-9 combines with J gene TRBJ2-7; D remains ambiguous. Germline V gives CDR1 SEHNR, CDR2 FQNEAQ (reference sequence). The CDR3 runs 12 residues. Between the trimmed V and J ends, which lost 2 bases and 6 bases, there was a span of 8 bases. The CDR3 DNA is TGTGCCAGCAGCTTACTCACTGGCGAGCAGTACTTC. This codes for CASSLLTGEQYF.

This clonotype was detected a few times. The chain couples TRBV12-3 or TRBV12-4 to TRBJ2-7; 8 bases match TRBD2. The V and J ends lost 2 bases and 6 bases, in that order; junction bases with no gene match: 3. This CDR3 contains 13 residues. The CDR3 DNA reads TGTGCCAGCAGTTTACCAGCGGGAGTCGAGCAGTACTTC. Its translation: CASSLPAGVEQYF.